This TCR beta chain came from a study of OX40 agonist ivuxolimab in advanced cancers. Concerning the study at large: Ivuxolimab was an agonistic, fully human IgG2 monoclonal antibody directed against OX40 (CD134), a costimulatory receptor. In the dose-escalation cohort, approximately 82% of patients were male, and the mean age was roughly 60 years with a range of roughly 20 to 80. Three dose-escalation patients achieved partial responses, one with hepatocellular carcinoma and two with cutaneous melanoma. Of the approximately 54 dose-escalation patients, hepatocellular carcinoma was present in approximately 20, melanoma in around 15, renal cell carcinoma in 9 and head and neck cancer in 9. Intravenous ivuxolimab was administered to patients every 2 weeks at six dose levels: 0.01, 0.1, 0.3, 1.5, 3 and 10 mg/kg. Peripheral TCRbeta sequencing was intended to test whether TCR sequence diversity was altered and clonal T-cell expansion was caused by ivuxolimab. Patients were allowed to have had prior anti-PD-1, anti-PD-L1 or anti-CTLA-4 therapy, and less than 45% of the dose-escalation patients had previously received checkpoint inhibitors. The paper reports the monotherapy dose-escalation portion (N of about 54 patients) of the phase I ivuxolimab trial. General study outcomes and caveats: The antigen specificity of the peripheral T cells that underwent clonal expansion was not determined. In partial responders in the 0.1-3.0 mg/kg groups, normalized peripheral clonal expansion was found to be among the lowest, especially among CD8+ T cells. At doses of 0.1 to 3.0 mg/kg, clonal expansion of both CD4+ and CD8+ blood T cells was observed from baseline to week 6. After ivuxolimab, expanded clones were on average more numerous among CD8+ T cells than among CD4+ T cells. Low levels of normalized T-cell clonal expansion were also seen in some patients who did not respond.

The trial excluded patients who had a history of autoimmune disease or who were on systemic immunosuppression. Peripheral blood for TCR sequencing was collected from all dose cohorts at baseline, on cycle 4 day 1, and on cycle 7 day 1. Samples were obtained from an open-label, multicenter, first-in-human phase I dose-escalation trial of ivuxolimab. Adults with locally advanced or metastatic head and neck squamous cell, hepatocellular, melanoma or renal cell carcinoma were enrolled in the trial. CD4+ and CD8+ T cells were sorted separately from peripheral blood before TCR sequencing. To sequence the TCRbeta CDR3 region, genomic DNA was isolated from the sorted cells. TCRbeta CDR3 regions were sequenced using the immunoSEQ Assay. TCRdb took this table from immuneACCESS and kept in-frame rearrangements with V and J called. Such tables lack part of the clones; where checked against another copy, unresolved V genes explain under half of the gap, and the rest is unexplained. The sample data list 41,000 or so clones, and around four fifths of these were observed just once. The top ten clones comprise around 2.7% of the sample.

Comments on this clone: The specificity of this receptor is unknown. Qualities for individual bases were not recorded, and no much larger clone is one base off.

The germline V gene encodes CDR1 DFQATT and CDR2 SNEGSKA (reference sequence). The junction shows trimming of 3 bases on V and 5 bases on J, plus 8 bases between the germline ends. The CDR3 measures 11 amino acids from cysteine to phenylalanine. Only the CDR3 DNA is retained, 33 bases long and in frame from the first base. The V gene is TRBV20-1 and the J gene is TRBJ2-7; TRBD1 is perhaps the D gene, given 5 matching bases. Here the sequenced sample was CD4+ or CD8+ T cells sorted from blood, taken in a trial of the OX40 agonist ivuxolimab. The source is an adult with an advanced solid tumor such as melanoma, head and neck, liver or kidney cancer. In nucleotide form, the sequence is TGCAGTGCTAGCGAAGGGGACGAGCAGTACTTC. Its protein is CSASEGDEQYF.